This TCR beta chain was found in a study of long-term antiretroviral therapy in people with HIV (dated by TCRdb to the early 2020s). Background for the entire study: The earliest samples were collected approximately a decade before the 2015 WHO recommendation for immediate ART, a period when ART was typically delayed until CD4 counts fell. Among the roughly 30 participants with HIV, ten to eleven were female. No cross-contamination during QIAcube processing was shown when test extractions of a monoclonal T-cell line were performed alongside 30 to 40 polyclonal samples. A total of over 150 cryopreserved PBMC samples came from 25 to 30 adults with confirmed HIV infection and were collected serially over a mean of approximately six years (range 1-12). Whether ART initiation and durable HIV suppression were associated with changes in peripheral blood TRB repertoire composition and diversity was tested in a retrospective serial study. General study outcomes and caveats: CDR3 length ranges in HIV repertoires were narrower than in controls, and network structure suggested an antigen-experienced repertoire with only a slight naive shift after ART. The repertoire was dominated across all time points by expanded TRB clones identified before ART initiation, although this dominance was seen to fluctuate and to decrease in many PLHIV after ART. Samples dated from the mid-2000s to the late 2010s, and the ART regimens used may be less effective than current ones. Since PBMC availability was limited, sequencing covered only the TCR beta chain, with no alpha chain pairing. Inferences about post-ART repertoire changes were limited because no data were available on ART adherence, viral resistance or therapy changes. ART initiation was associated with a significant increase in TRB diversity, but diversity stayed significantly below transplant donor controls even after long-term ART. Because pre-ART samples had limited cell numbers, profiling was done on unsorted PBMC rather than on sorted CD4+ and CD8+ T cells.

For this clone: Which antigen it targets is not known. Per-nucleotide qualities are absent, and no much larger clonotype sits a single base away.

Participants were included only if at least one PBMC sample before ART initiation and at least two post-ART samples were available. All participants with HIV were treated in the United States of America. Before DNA extraction, cryopreserved samples of about 1-10 million PBMC were thawed and washed. At the time of the earliest PBMC sample, participants with HIV were aged between roughly 20 and 55 years. PBMC samples from each participant spanned 1-4 timepoints before ART initiation and 2-8 timepoints after ART initiation, with a median of 7 samples. For every participant, serial HIV viral load, CD4+ T-cell count, ART history and demographic data were obtained. A Qiagen kit on a QIAcube was used to extract genomic DNA from unsorted PBMC, with samples processed in batches of 12. CDR1 and CDR2, per the germline V gene (reference sequence), are LNHDA and SQIVND. V loses 5 bases of germline sequence and J loses 0 bases, and the interval between the two ends is 16 bases. The CDR3, cysteine through phenylalanine, is 17 amino acids long. The DNA shown is the 51-base CDR3, in frame from base 1.

The immunoSEQ hsTCRB v3.0 assay was used at survey level resolution to sequence the TRB variable region. A depth of roughly 35,000-55,000 T-cell genomes per sample was targeted for TRB sequencing. Pooled TRB libraries were sequenced on an Illumina MiSeq with a v3 150-cycle kit. As for the authors' bioinformatics: Analysis of repertoires was carried out in R inside a reproducible Nextflow workflow spanning QC, data transformation and analysis. LymphoSeq2, an R package for AIRR-Seq data exploration, was used to implement custom analyses. After excluding a handful of samples that yielded fewer than 5000 total TRB sequences, approximately 180 HIV repertoires remained for analysis. Of the roughly 180 retained HIV repertoires, approximately 57 were collected before and approximately 130 after ART initiation. Repertoires were downsampled to 5000 TRB nucleotide sequences, and summary statistics were averaged over 100 downsampling iterations. Only TRB sequences with CDR3 regions of at least seven amino acids were retained for analysis. Diversity was measured with a Shannon entropy-derived clonality score and the Gini coefficient. In the repertoire networks, any two of the top 5000 CDR3 amino acid sequences were connected whenever the two sequences differed by an edit distance of one. For TRB CDR3 amino acid sequences, GLIPH2 was used to predict antigen specificity groups and MHC restriction. To flag known associations with CMV, EBV, HIV or tissue antigens, CDR3 amino acid sequences were compared against VDJdb and McPAS-TCR. Pre-ART, post-ART and control groups were compared with Wilcoxon signed-rank tests and Holm-Bonferroni correction. TCRdb retrieved this table from immuneACCESS and kept in-frame rearrangements only. Not all clones are present; in checked studies, unresolved V genes account for under half, and no reason is known for the remainder. V, J and clone size were drawn from that table, and D and trimming were deduced from the DNA. The sample has 40,000 to 60,000 clones on record, about 80% of them singletons. The ten largest account for around 3.2% of the sample.

Recombination linked TRBV19 to TRBJ1-4; 6 matching bases give a weak D call of TRBD1. The starting material was unsorted PBMCs, obtained 0.8 years after starting antiretroviral therapy. The source of this sequence is a woman aged 18-30 years with HIV. The DNA reads TGTGCCAGTAGTGCCACAGGGTGGGATACAACTAATGAAAAACTGTTTTTT. Protein translation: CASSATGWDTTNEKLFF.